The present T cell receptor beta chain was sequenced within a study of blood T cell repertoires in COVID-19. As for the study in general: Acute-phase and convalescent COVID-19 samples originated in the United States, Italy and Spain. PBMCs, B-cell-depleted T cells, or T cells provided the cDNA or gDNA that made up the material.

Germline CDR1 SEHNR, CDR2 FQNEAQ (reference sequence). CDR3 size: 15 residues. The J segment lost 5 bases and the V segment lost 5 bases, leaving 10 bases of the junction unmatched. Original processing methods: Estimation of nucleated cell counts relied on the amplification of reference gene primers. Measured with immunoSEQ multiplex PCR; TCRdb has only the in-frame clones, and not every one. The V and J calls and clone size are taken from that table; D and trimming were inferred from the DNA. The table includes hundreds of thousands of clones, 70% to 90% detected once. Specimen: peripheral blood. This sequence was found in a woman in her twenties or thirties with active or convalescent COVID-19. The chain combines TRBV7-9 with TRBJ2-7, with 9 bases that match TRBD2. This CDR3 reads CASSQDGGGADEQYF. The CDR3 DNA is TGTGCCAGCAGCCAAGATGGCGGGGGGGCAGACGAGCAGTACTTC.